These 29 T cell receptor beta chains share one sample of origin, sequenced in a study of regulatory T cells in long-lasting Graves disease. Building the TCR beta libraries relied on iRepertoire HTBI primers, and CDR3 regions underwent Arm-PCR. TCRdb re-called the multiplex PCR reads with MiXCR, one entry per CDR3 protein. The sample has about 530,000 distinct CDR3 sequences, approximately 16% seen once; the top ten hold just under 25%. Time point noted: newly diagnosed GD, antithyroid drugs for less than 3 months. Extracted RNA from PBMCs served as the source of the TCR library. The same data also went into a second study, on T cells in Graves' hyperthyroidism and ophthalmopathy.

The sample here was peripheral blood mononuclear cells (PBMCs), taken at new diagnosis, from a patient treated with antithyroid drugs. These receptors were collected from a woman aged 35-65 years with Graves disease.

Only a few counts were recorded for this clonotype. The genes are TRBV2 and TRBJ2-2, with 7 nucleotides matching TRBD2. The junction had 5 bases not matched to a gene; V was cut back by 6 bases and J by 7 bases. Germline V gene data show CDR1 as SNHLY and CDR2 as FYNNEI. The CDR3 totals 13 residues. In nucleotides, the CDR3 is TGTGCCAGCAGCCCGGAGCGGGGCGGGGAGCTGTTTTTT. Translating gives CASSPERGGELFF.

Ten or more counts support this clonotype. The rearrangement links TRBV2 to TRBJ2-2, with 14 positions matching TRBD2. The J segment lost 5 bases and the V segment lost 6 bases, leaving 5 bases of the junction unmatched. Germline values: CDR1 SNHLY, CDR2 FYNNEI. The CDR3 extends over 16 amino acids. CDR3 residues: CASSGLAGGRTGELFF. The CDR3 DNA sequence: TGTGCCAGCAGCGGACTAGCGGGGGGTCGAACCGGGGAGCTGTTTTTT.

This clonotype was detected ten times or more. The V and J genes are TRBV2 and TRBJ2-3; no firm D call. Germline lookup yields CDR1 SNHLY and CDR2 FYNNEI. Trimming took off 1 base at V and 0 bases at J, with 8 bases between the two ends. The CDR3 totals 15 residues. The CDR3 loop is CASSEGPPSTDTQYF. In nucleotides, the CDR3 is TGTGCCAGCAGTGAAGGCCCACCGAGCACAGATACGCAGTATTTT. Drawing the rest from reference TRBV2 and TRBJ2-3, the complete variable domain is EPEVTQTPSHQVTQMGQEVILRCVPISNHLYFYWYRQILGQKVEFLVSFYNNEISEKSEIFDDQFSVERPDGSNFTLKIRSTKLEDSAMYFCASSEGPPSTDTQYFGPGTRLTVL.

J is TRBJ2-4 and V is TRBV12-3 or TRBV12-4; TRBD1 aligns across 7 bases. The J segment lost 2 bases and the V segment lost 3 bases, leaving 1 base of the junction unmatched. The CDR3 is 14 amino acids. The CDR3 sequence: CASSLGQPKNIQYF. The CDR3, as DNA: TGTGCCAGCAGTTTGGGACAGCCCAAAAACATTCAGTACTTC.

This clonotype turned up a few times. This sequence joins TRBV29-1 and TRBJ1-2; no reliable D call. The CDR3 totals 14 residues. V was trimmed by 3 bases and J by 4 bases, leaving 15 bases between them. Germline CDR1 reads SQVTM; CDR2 reads ANQGSEA. The CDR3 nucleotides are TGCAGCGTTGATCACTCCGGGCCTAGCTATGGCTACACCTTC. Encoded protein: CSVDHSGPSYGYTF.

V is TRBV6-2 or TRBV6-3 and J is TRBJ1-5; tentatively, D is TRBD1 (5 bases). Per germline, CDR1 MNHEY and CDR2 SVGEGT. The CDR3 is 16 amino acids. V dropped 2 bases and J dropped 4 bases, with 15 bases sitting between them. As DNA, the CDR3 is TGTGCCAGCAGTTACATCCTTGGGGGGACGAATCAGCCCCAGCATTTT. Its translation: CASSYILGGTNQPQHF.

This clonotype came up many times. V gene TRBV6-2 or TRBV6-3 combines with J gene TRBJ2-1; D gene uncertain. The V and J ends lost 5 bases and 4 bases respectively, with 12 bases between them. The CDR3 length is 14 residues. Per the germline V gene, CDR1 is MNHEY and CDR2 is SVGEGT. In DNA, the CDR3 is TGTGCCAGCAGTGAAGCAGGCAGGTACAATGAGCAGTTCTTC. Protein sequence: CASSEAGRYNEQFF.

The table lists this clonotype with many counts. The J gene is TRBJ2-1, the V gene TRBV6-5, with TRBD1 matching over 7 bases. The CDR3 contains 17 residues. The germline V gene has CDR1 MNHEY and CDR2 SVGAGI. The V gene end was trimmed by 2 bases and the J gene end by 1 base; junction bases not matched to a gene: 8. CDR3 DNA sequence: TGTGCCAGCAGTTACAGCGTCGGGACAGAATCCTACAATGAGCAGTTCTTC. Translating gives CASSYSVGTESYNEQFF.

This clonotype was recorded at least ten times. The gene calls are TRBV6-2 or TRBV6-3 and TRBJ2-1; D is unclear. Germline loops: CDR1 MNHEY, CDR2 SVGEGT. This CDR3 comprises 13 residues. Trimming removed 5 bases at V and 6 bases at J, with 11 bases between. The CDR3, as DNA: TGTGCCAGCAGTATCAGTGCCCTCAATGAGCAGTTCTTC. Translating gives CASSISALNEQFF.

About this clonotype: A read error may explain this, as a much larger clone is one base away. The chain combines TRBV12-3 or TRBV12-4 with TRBJ1-5, with no clear D. The ends were cut back, 4 bases at V and 11 bases at J, with 12 bases in the middle. The CDR3 runs to 12 residues. The CDR3 DNA is TGTGCCAGCAGTTCACCGTTAAGGGCCCAGCATTTT. This gives the protein CASSSPLRAQHF.

The V call is TRBV11-2, the J call TRBJ2-3; D is uncertain. Trimming removed 0 bases from V and 4 bases from J, with 20 bases in between. CDR3 length equals 18 residues. In germline, CDR1 is SGHAT, CDR2 FQNNGV. CDR3 in DNA: TGTGCCAGCAGCTTAGATTTCGGGCAGGCCATTGTCCCAGATACGCAGTATTTT. The encoded protein is CASSLDFGQAIVPDTQYF. Filled out from reference TRBV11-2 and TRBJ2-3, the complete variable domain reads EAGVAQSPRYKIIEKRQSVAFWCNPISGHATLYWYQQILGQGPKLLIQFQNNGVVDDSQLPKDRFSAERLKGVDSTLKIQPAKLEDSAVYLCASSLDFGQAIVPDTQYFGPGTRLTVL.

In regard to this clonotype: The junction shows a germline mismatch at one end, possibly a read error. The chain employs TRBV5-6 and TRBJ2-7, with 9 bases aligning to TRBD1. This CDR3 comprises 16 residues. CDR1 is SGHDT, CDR2 YYEEEE, per germline. The CDR3: CASSFGGGTGSSEQYF. DNA for the CDR3: TGTGCCAGCAGCTTTGGTGGGGGGACAGGGTCCTCCGAGCAGTACTTC.

As DNA, the CDR3 is TGTGCCAGCAAGATAAATCCTGCGAACATTCCCGGGGAGCTGTTTTTT. Translated: CASKINPANIPGELFF. This rearrangement joins TRBV12-3 or TRBV12-4 to TRBJ2-2; D unclear. V was trimmed by 7 bases and J by 6 bases, leaving 21 bases between them. There are 16 residues in the CDR3.

This clonotype was counted a few times. One end of the junction does not line up with germline, which may come from a read error. This chain links TRBV28 with TRBJ2-1, with 8 bases matching TRBD2. The CDR3 extends over 13 amino acids. Germline V gene data show CDR1 as MDHEN and CDR2 as SYDVKM. In DNA form, the CDR3 reads TGTGCCAGCAATTTAGCGGGGAAAAATGAGCAGTTCTTC. Translated: CASNLAGKNEQFF.

This clonotype was recorded at least ten times. CDR3 residues: CSARDVASEGGELFF. The CDR3, as DNA: TGCAGTGCTAGAGATGTCGCTAGTGAAGGCGGGGAGCTGTTTTTT. The chain employs TRBV20-1 and TRBJ2-2, with D unresolved. The V end lost 0 bases, the J end lost 7 bases, and 15 bases lay between the germline ends. Per germline, CDR1 DFQATT and CDR2 SNEGSKA (reference sequence). CDR3 length: 15 amino acids.

The V and J genes are TRBV27 and TRBJ1-5; D ambiguous. The V gene's germline CDR1 is MNHEY and CDR2 SMNVEV (reference sequence). Deletions cut 6 bases from V and 3 bases from J, with 9 bases between. CDR3 length: 13 amino acids. CDR3 sequence: CASRWTVNQPQHF. In nucleotides, the CDR3 is TGTGCCAGCAGATGGACGGTCAATCAGCCCCAGCATTTT.

A few counts support this clonotype. V gene TRBV10-1 combines with J gene TRBJ1-5; 7 nucleotides agree with TRBD1. This CDR3 contains 18 residues. Germline CDR1 reads WNHNN; CDR2 reads SYGVQD (reference sequence). J was trimmed by 0 bases and V by 6 bases; bases with no gene match: 14. CDR3 nucleotide sequence: TGCGCCAGCAGCGGTGGACAGGCCGATCGCTATAGCAATCAGCCCCAGCATTTT. This sequence encodes CASSGGQADRYSNQPQHF.

A few counts support this clonotype. The chain combines TRBV5-5 with TRBJ1-4, with D possibly TRBD1 on 5 matching bases. The germline gives CDR1 SGHKS, CDR2 YYEKEE (reference sequence). This CDR3 is 17 amino acids long. V lost 4 bases and J 0 bases, leaving 16 bases between the germline ends. The CDR3: CASSTWGTAATNEKLFF. The CDR3, as DNA: TGTGCCAGCAGCACCTGGGGGACGGCTGCAACTAATGAAAAACTGTTTTTT.

This clonotype appeared many times. This chain uses TRBV6-1 with TRBJ1-2, with a tentative D call TRBD1 (5 bases). The CDR3 is 16 amino acids. Per the germline V gene, CDR1 is MNHNS and CDR2 is SASEGT. With 5 bases removed from V and 4 bases from J, the gap between germline ends came to 20 bases. For the CDR3, the DNA is TGTGCCAGCAGTCAACAGACACAGGTCTCATTCTATGGCTACACCTTC. This translates into CASSQQTQVSFYGYTF.

The chain employs TRBV10-2 and TRBJ2-7; TRBD2 aligns across 9 bases. Trimming cost V 4 bases and J 4 bases; bases outside gene matches: 8. The CDR3 consists of 15 residues. Looked up from germline, CDR1 is WSHSY and CDR2 is SAAADI. CDR3 amino acids: CASSAERGASYEQYF. CDR3 nucleotides: TGCGCCAGCAGTGCTGAGCGGGGGGCCTCATACGAGCAGTACTTC.

This clonotype was recorded at least ten times. The rearrangement uses TRBV2 and TRBJ1-1; D gene ambiguous. Germline CDR1 SNHLY, CDR2 FYNNEI. Trimming removed 4 bases from V and 0 bases from J, with 3 bases in between. The CDR3 covers 12 residues. This chain's CDR3 is CASSAVNTEAFF. The CDR3 DNA reads TGTGCCAGCAGTGCCGTGAACACTGAAGCTTTCTTT.

On this clonotype: With a much larger clone just one base away, this may be a read error. Because the CDR3 is missing its conserved closing phenylalanine or tryptophan, this is likely a read error. The chain couples TRBV2 to TRBJ1-5, with a weak D call TRBD1 (5 bases). The CDR3 covers 13 residues. Germline values: CDR1 SNHLY, CDR2 FYNNEI. Trimming left V 11 bases short and J 2 bases short, with 13 bases between. In DNA, the CDR3 is TGTGCCGCAGGGAGGGATGGCAATCAGCCCCAGCATCTT. This encodes CAAGRDGNQPQHL.

This clonotype was recorded many times. The chain uses TRBV12-3 or TRBV12-4 and TRBJ2-1; tentatively, D is TRBD2 (5 bases). The V end lost 8 bases, the J end lost 0 bases, and 17 bases lay between the germline ends. The CDR3 runs 16 residues. The CDR3 coding sequence is TGTGCCAGCTTACCCGGACGGAGGAGCTCCTACAATGAGCAGTTCTTC. Translation gives CASLPGRRSSYNEQFF.

This clonotype was counted ten times or more. V and J are TRBV10-3 and TRBJ2-7, with D tentatively TRBD1 (5 bases). The CDR3 contains 17 residues. Trimming pared 3 bases from V and 2 bases from J, leaving 20 bases between. Germline assignment: CDR1 ENHRY and CDR2 SYGVKD. The CDR3: CAISDPLQGTTTYEQYF. The DNA of the CDR3 is TGTGCCATCAGTGATCCCCTTCAGGGCACCACCACCTACGAGCAGTACTTC.

The J gene is TRBJ2-2, the V gene TRBV3-1; D uncertain. V lost 2 bases to trimming and J lost 0 bases, with 10 bases between them. The CDR3 totals 16 residues. Germline lookup yields CDR1 LGHDT and CDR2 YNNKEL (reference sequence). CDR3 coding DNA: TGTGCCAGCAGCCAATTTACGACCGCGAACACCGGGGAGCTGTTTTTT. It is translated as CASSQFTTANTGELFF.

This clonotype showed up many times. The V gene is TRBV18, the J gene TRBJ2-1; tentatively, D is TRBD2 (7 bases). V gave up 3 bases and J gave up 10 bases, with 19 bases separating them. CDR1 and CDR2 from the germline V gene are KGHSH and LQKENI. The CDR3 spans 15 residues. The CDR3 region is CASSPPSGGGREQFF. The DNA of the CDR3 is TGTGCCAGCTCACCCCCAAGTGGGGGGGGCAGGGAGCAGTTCTTC.

This clonotype has ten or more counts. The gene calls are TRBV5-1 and TRBJ2-7, with 7 nucleotides matching TRBD1. Germline V CDR1 and CDR2: SGHRS, YFSETQ. This CDR3 has 14 residues. Losses at the gene ends were 4 bases for V and 3 bases for J; bases not matched to a gene: 7. The CDR3 sequence is CASSPRDSLYEQYF. The CDR3 nucleotides are TGCGCCAGCAGCCCCCGGGACAGCCTCTACGAGCAGTACTTC.

The genes are TRBV5-1 and TRBJ2-7; 9 bases are a match to TRBD1. Losses at the gene ends were 2 bases for V and 3 bases for J; bases not matched to a gene: 6. This CDR3 has 15 amino acids. Germline loops: CDR1 SGHRS, CDR2 YFSETQ. The CDR3 loop is CASSLGTGINYEQYF. Written as DNA, the CDR3 is TGCGCCAGCAGCTTAGGGACAGGGATTAACTACGAGCAGTACTTC.

In its sample, this clonotype was seen a few times. The rearrangement joins TRBV5-1 to TRBJ1-1, with TRBD1 identical over 7 bases. From germline, CDR1 is SGHRS and CDR2 YFSETQ. Trimming at V came to 6 bases and at J to 0 bases, leaving 5 bases not matched to a gene. The CDR3 contains 14 residues. In DNA, the CDR3 is TGCGCCAGCAACAGGGGAGCCATGAACACTGAAGCTTTCTTT. This sequence encodes CASNRGAMNTEAFF.